This T cell receptor (beta chain) is from a study of blood T cell repertoires in COVID-19. In its sample, this clone was seen a few times. Trimming took off 6 bases at V and 7 bases at J, with 18 bases between the two ends. Germline V gene data show CDR1 as MGHDK and CDR2 as SYGVNS. The CDR3 has 15 residues. In the 2 weeks before study entry, exposed participants met a COVID-19 case, which was PCR-confirmed or clinician-diagnosed. Per the authors' pipeline: The authors estimated nucleated cell counts from reference gene primer amplification. Generated by immunoSEQ multiplex PCR, the TCRdb table keeps only in-frame clones and is missing some. V and J calls plus clone size are reproduced from that table; the DNA served to infer D and trimming. Here the sample spans under 300,000 clones, 88% being singletons.

The chain recombines TRBV25-1 with TRBJ2-2, with D unclear. Input material: PBMCs or T cells enriched from blood (not recorded which). The sequence came from a woman in her 40s who had been exposed to COVID-19. As DNA, the CDR3 is TGTGCCAGCAGGGTAGGAGAACACCGAGGCGGGGAGCTGTTTTTT. Protein: CASRVGEHRGGELFF.